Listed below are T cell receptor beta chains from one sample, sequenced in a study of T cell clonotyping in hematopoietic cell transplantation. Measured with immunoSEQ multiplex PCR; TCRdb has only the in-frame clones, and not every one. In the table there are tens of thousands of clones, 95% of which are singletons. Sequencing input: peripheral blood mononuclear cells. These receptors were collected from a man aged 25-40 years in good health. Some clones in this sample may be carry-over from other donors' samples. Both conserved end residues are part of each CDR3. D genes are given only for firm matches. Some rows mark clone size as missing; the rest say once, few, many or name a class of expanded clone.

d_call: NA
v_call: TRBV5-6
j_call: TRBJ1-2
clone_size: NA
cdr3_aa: CASSLQGRGVFGYTF
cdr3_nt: TGTGCCAGCAGCTTGCAGGGCAGGGGTGTCTTTGGCTACACCTTC

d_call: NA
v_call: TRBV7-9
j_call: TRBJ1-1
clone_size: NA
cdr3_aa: CASSPPGVPTEAFF
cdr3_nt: TGTGCCAGCAGCCCGCCAGGGGTCCCCACTGAAGCTTTCTTT

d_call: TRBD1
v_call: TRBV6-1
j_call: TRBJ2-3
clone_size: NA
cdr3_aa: CASRGPGGGTDTQYF
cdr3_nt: TGTGCCAGCAGGGGACCAGGGGGCGGGACAGATACGCAGTATTTT

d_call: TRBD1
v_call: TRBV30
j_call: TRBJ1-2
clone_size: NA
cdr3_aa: CARTGGAEPYGYTF
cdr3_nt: TGTGCCAGGACAGGGGGCGCAGAGCCCTATGGCTACACCTTC

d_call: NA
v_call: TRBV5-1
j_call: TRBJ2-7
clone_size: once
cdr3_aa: CASSLGGLGGDEQYF
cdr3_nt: TGCGCCAGCAGCTTGGGTGGACTAGGGGGAGACGAGCAGTACTTC

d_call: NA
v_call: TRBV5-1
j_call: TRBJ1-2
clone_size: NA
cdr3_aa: CASSPRGHFHTNYGYTF
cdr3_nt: TGCGCCAGCAGCCCTCGGGGCCATTTCCATACTAACTATGGCTACACCTTC

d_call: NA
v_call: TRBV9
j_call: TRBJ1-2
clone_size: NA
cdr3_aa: CASSGSQATPYGYTF
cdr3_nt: TGTGCCAGCAGCGGATCACAGGCTACCCCTTATGGCTACACCTTC

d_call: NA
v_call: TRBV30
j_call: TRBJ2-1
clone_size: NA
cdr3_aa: CAWTSTRDKDPFF
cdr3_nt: TGTGCCTGGACCTCCACCCGGGACAAAGATCCGTTCTTC

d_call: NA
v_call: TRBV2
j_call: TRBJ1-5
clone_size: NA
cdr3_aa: CASSEARGAGQPQHF
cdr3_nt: TGTGCCAGCAGTGAAGCACGGGGGGCGGGTCAGCCCCAGCATTTT

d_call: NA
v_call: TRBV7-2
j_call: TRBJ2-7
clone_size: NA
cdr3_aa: CASSEGWAGFTYEQYF
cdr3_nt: TGTGCCAGCAGCGAAGGGTGGGCAGGCTTCACCTACGAGCAGTACTTC

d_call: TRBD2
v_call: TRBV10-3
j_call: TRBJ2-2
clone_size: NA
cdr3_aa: CAIRESPAGVYTGELFF
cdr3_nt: TGTGCCATCAGGGAGAGCCCAGCGGGGGTTTACACCGGGGAGCTGTTTTTT

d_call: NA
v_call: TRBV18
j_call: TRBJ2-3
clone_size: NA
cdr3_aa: CASSPMNLQAGLSADTQYF
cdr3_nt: TGTGCCAGCTCACCAATGAACCTTCAAGCGGGTTTGAGTGCAGATACGCAGTATTTT

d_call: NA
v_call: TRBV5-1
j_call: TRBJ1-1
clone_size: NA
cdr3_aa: CASSFGSANTEAFF
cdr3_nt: TGCGCCAGCAGCTTCGGGTCCGCTAACACTGAAGCTTTCTTT

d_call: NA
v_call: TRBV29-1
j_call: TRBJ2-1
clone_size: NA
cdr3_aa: CSVGAYNEQFF
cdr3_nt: TGCAGCGTAGGAGCCTACAATGAGCAGTTCTTC

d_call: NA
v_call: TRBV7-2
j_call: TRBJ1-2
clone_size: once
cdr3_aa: CASSLSTGPNYGYTF
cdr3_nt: TGTGCCAGCAGCCTGAGCACAGGGCCCAACTATGGCTACACCTTC

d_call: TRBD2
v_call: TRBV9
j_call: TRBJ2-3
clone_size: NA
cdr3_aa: CASSPLLAGEGTDTQYF
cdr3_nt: TGTGCCAGCAGCCCACTCCTAGCGGGGGAGGGCACAGATACGCAGTATTTT

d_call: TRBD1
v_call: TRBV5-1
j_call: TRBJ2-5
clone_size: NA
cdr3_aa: CASSAGTGGILTQYF
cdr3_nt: TGCGCCAGCAGCGCCGGGACAGGGGGAATCTTGACCCAGTACTTC

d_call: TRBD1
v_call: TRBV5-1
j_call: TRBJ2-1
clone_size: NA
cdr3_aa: CASSYPRDRGMASSYNEQFF
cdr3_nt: TGCGCCAGCAGCTACCCCCGGGACAGGGGTATGGCCAGCTCCTACAATGAGCAGTTCTTC

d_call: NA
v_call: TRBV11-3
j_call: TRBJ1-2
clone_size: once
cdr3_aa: CASSFYGYTF
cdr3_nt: TGTGCCAGCAGCTTCTATGGCTACACCTTC

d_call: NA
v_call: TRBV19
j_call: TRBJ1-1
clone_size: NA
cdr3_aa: CASSAPGYMNTEAFF
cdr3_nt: TGTGCCAGTAGTGCCCCGGGTTACATGAACACTGAAGCTTTCTTT